One sample yielded the 9 T cell receptor beta chains listed below, sequenced in a study of OX40 agonist ivuxolimab in advanced cancers. Profiled with immunoSEQ multiplex PCR; TCRdb holds only in-frame clones, not every one. The sample records some 39,000 clones, more than 60% being singletons. The sequenced sample was CD4+ or CD8+ T cells sorted from blood, obtained in a trial of the OX40 agonist ivuxolimab. These receptors were taken from an adult with an advanced solid tumor such as melanoma, head and neck, liver or kidney cancer.

The CDR3: CASSLYSGELFF. CDR3 bases: TGCGCCAGCAGCTTATATTCCGGGGAGCTGTTTTTT. The chain has TRBV5-1 and TRBJ2-2, with D unresolved. The CDR3 sequence is 12 residues long. Trimming stripped 2 bases from V and 6 bases from J, with 5 bases between. From germline, CDR1 is SGHRS and CDR2 YFSETQ.

This clone occurred a few times. The CDR3 here is CASSLAGGPYEQYF. CDR3 nucleotide sequence: TGTGCCAGCTCCCTAGCGGGGGGCCCCTACGAGCAGTACTTC. This chain links TRBV18 with TRBJ2-7; 11 bases are a match to TRBD2. Losses at the gene ends were 6 bases for V and 2 bases for J; bases not matched to a gene: 3. The CDR3 runs 14 residues. Germline lookup yields CDR1 KGHSH and CDR2 LQKENI.

This chain links TRBV19 with TRBJ1-5, with a tentative D call TRBD1 (6 bases). The germline V gene has CDR1 LNHDA and CDR2 SQIVND (reference sequence). The V and J ends lost 9 bases and 3 bases respectively, with 15 bases between them. CDR3 length: 14 residues. This CDR3 is CASKPGQYNQPQHF. The CDR3 nucleotides are TGTGCCAGCAAACCCGGACAGTACAATCAGCCCCAGCATTTT.

About this clone itself: Other DNA sequences from this sample encode an identical CDR3 as well. The CDR3 sequence is CASSQGGRGAYEQYF. The CDR3, as DNA: TGCGCCAGCAGCCAAGGGGGTCGGGGGGCATACGAGCAGTACTTC. The chain uses TRBV4-1 and TRBJ2-7, with D perhaps matching TRBD2 (7 bases). V was shortened by 1 base and J by 4 bases, with 14 bases between the two germline ends. This CDR3 region has 15 residues. CDR1 and CDR2 (germline): MGHRA, YSYEKL.

V usage is TRBV28 and J usage is TRBJ2-1; tentative D call: TRBD2 (6 bases). Per the germline V gene, CDR1 is MDHEN and CDR2 is SYDVKM. The CDR3 runs 15 residues. V was trimmed by 3 bases and J by 6 bases, leaving 15 bases between them. The CDR3 DNA sequence: TGTGCCAGCAGTTTGAATGTTTTGGGAGGCAATGAGCAGTTCTTC. This codes for CASSLNVLGGNEQFF.

The genes are TRBV6-5 and TRBJ1-2; D remains unclear. Trimming removed 4 bases from V and 8 bases from J, with 17 bases in between. This CDR3 has 14 amino acids. CDR1 MNHEY and CDR2 SVGAGI come from the germline V gene. The CDR3 sequence: CASSSNTRFNGYTF. As DNA, the CDR3 is TGTGCCAGCAGTTCCAACACAAGGTTCAACGGCTACACCTTC.

This clone was seen only a few times. The chain joins TRBV5-1 to TRBJ1-2; 7 bases align to TRBD1. The CDR3 spans 14 residues. From germline, CDR1 is SGHRS and CDR2 YFSETQ. Trimming took 6 bases from V and 2 from J; bases not matched to a gene: 7. CDR3 coding DNA: TGCGCCAGCACCCGGGACAGAGAAAACTATGGCTACACCTTC. Translated: CASTRDRENYGYTF. The variable domain in full, with the rest retrieved from reference TRBV5-1 and TRBJ1-2, is KAGVTQTPRYLIKTRGQQVTLSCSPISGHRSVSWYQQTPGQGLQFLFEYFSETQRNKGNFPGRFSGRQFSNSRSEMNVSTLELGDSALYLCASTRDRENYGYTFGSGTRLTVV.

The gene calls are TRBV27 and TRBJ2-4; either TRBD1 or TRBD2 may fit D (5 bases each). The germline V gene has CDR1 MNHEY and CDR2 SMNVEV (reference sequence). The V end lost 2 bases, the J end lost 0 bases, and 5 bases lay between the germline ends. CDR3 length equals 14 residues. CDR3: CASSLGTAKNIQYF. CDR3 nucleotides: TGTGCCAGCAGTTTAGGGACAGCCAAAAACATTCAGTACTTC.

V usage is TRBV14 and J usage is TRBJ2-2; 12 positions match TRBD2. The CDR3 runs 18 residues. The V gene's germline CDR1 is SGHDN and CDR2 FVKESK. After removal of 4 bases from V and 2 bases from J, the junction contained 8 bases not matched to a gene. The CDR3 bases are TGTGCCAGCAGCCGACAACTAGCGGGGGGAACTAACACCGGGGAGCTGTTTTTT. This encodes CASSRQLAGGTNTGELFF.